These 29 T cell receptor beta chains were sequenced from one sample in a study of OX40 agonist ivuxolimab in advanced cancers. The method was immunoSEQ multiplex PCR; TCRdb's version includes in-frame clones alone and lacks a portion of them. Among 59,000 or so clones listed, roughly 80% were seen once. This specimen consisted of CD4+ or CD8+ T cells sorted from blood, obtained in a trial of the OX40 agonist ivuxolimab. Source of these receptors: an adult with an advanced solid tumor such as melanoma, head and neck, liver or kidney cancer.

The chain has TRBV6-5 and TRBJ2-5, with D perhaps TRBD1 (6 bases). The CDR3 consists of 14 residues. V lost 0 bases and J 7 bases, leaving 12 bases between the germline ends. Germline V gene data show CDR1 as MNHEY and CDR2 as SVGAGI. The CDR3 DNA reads TGTGCCAGCAGTTACTCGACAGGTCGCGTGACCCAGTACTTC. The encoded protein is CASSYSTGRVTQYF.

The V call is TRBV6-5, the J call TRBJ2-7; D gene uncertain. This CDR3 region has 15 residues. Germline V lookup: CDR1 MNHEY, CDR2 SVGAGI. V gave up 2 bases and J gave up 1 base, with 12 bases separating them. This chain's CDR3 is CASSYRPPISYEQYF. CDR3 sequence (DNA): TGTGCCAGCAGTTACCGGCCCCCTATTTCCTACGAGCAGTACTTC.

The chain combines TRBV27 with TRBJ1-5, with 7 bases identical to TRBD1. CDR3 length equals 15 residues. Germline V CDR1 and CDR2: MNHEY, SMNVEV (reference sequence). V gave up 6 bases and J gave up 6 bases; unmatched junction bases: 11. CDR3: CASSYKTGTAQPQHF. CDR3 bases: TGTGCCAGCAGCTATAAGACCGGGACAGCTCAGCCCCAGCATTTT.

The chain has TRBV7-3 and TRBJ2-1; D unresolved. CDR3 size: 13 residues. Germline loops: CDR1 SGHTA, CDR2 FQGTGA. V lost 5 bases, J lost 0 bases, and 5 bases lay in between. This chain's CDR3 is CASSPSSYNEQFF. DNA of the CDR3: TGTGCCAGCAGCCCCTCCTCCTACAATGAGCAGTTCTTC.

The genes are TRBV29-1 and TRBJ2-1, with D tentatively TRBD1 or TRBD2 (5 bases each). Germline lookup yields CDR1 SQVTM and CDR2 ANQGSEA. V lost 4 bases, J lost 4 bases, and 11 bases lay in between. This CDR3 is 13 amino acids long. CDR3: CSVAGRQYNEQFF. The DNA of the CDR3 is TGCAGCGTTGCGGGGCGACAGTACAATGAGCAGTTCTTC.

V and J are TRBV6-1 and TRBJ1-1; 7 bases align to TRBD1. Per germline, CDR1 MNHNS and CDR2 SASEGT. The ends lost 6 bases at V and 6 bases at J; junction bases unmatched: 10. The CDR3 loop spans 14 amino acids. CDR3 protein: CASSRVRQGAEAFF. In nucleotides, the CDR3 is TGTGCCAGCAGCCGCGTTAGACAGGGAGCTGAAGCTTTCTTT.

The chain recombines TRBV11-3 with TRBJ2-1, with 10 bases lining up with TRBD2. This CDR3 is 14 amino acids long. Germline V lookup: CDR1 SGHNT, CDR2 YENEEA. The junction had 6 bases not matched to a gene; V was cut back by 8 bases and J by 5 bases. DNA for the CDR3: TGTGCCAGCTCCCTAGCGGGAGTCGACAATGAGCAGTTCTTC. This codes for CASSLAGVDNEQFF. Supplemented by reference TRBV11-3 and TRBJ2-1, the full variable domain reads EAGVVQSPRYKIIEKKQPVAFWCNPISGHNTLYWYLQNLGQGPELLIRYENEEAVDDSQLPKDRFSAERLKGVDSTLKIQPAELGDSAVYLCASSLAGVDNEQFFGPGTRLTVL.

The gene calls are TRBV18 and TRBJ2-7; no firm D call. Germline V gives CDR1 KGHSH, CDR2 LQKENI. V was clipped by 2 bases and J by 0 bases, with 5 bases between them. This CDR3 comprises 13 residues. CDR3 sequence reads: CASSPSYSYEQYF. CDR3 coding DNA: TGTGCCAGCTCACCATCCTACTCCTACGAGCAGTACTTC.

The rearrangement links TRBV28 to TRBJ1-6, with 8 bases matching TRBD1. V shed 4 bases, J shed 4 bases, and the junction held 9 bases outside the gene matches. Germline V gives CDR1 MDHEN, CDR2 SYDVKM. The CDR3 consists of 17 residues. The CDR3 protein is CASSSDRGRAYNSPLHF. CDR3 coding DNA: TGTGCCAGCAGTTCCGACAGGGGAAGAGCTTATAATTCACCCCTCCACTTT.

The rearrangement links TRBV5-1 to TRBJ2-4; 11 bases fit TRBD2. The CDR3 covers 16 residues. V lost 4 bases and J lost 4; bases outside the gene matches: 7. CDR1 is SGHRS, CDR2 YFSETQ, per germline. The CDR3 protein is CASSRGTSGGKNIQYF. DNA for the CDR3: TGCGCCAGCAGCCGTGGGACTAGCGGTGGTAAAAACATTCAGTACTTC.

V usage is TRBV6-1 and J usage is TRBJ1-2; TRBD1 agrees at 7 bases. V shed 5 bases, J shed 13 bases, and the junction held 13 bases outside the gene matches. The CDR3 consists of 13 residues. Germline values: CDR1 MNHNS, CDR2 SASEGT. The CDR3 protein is CASSPTGPYGGTF. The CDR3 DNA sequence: TGTGCCAGCAGTCCGACAGGGCCGTACGGTGGCACCTTC.

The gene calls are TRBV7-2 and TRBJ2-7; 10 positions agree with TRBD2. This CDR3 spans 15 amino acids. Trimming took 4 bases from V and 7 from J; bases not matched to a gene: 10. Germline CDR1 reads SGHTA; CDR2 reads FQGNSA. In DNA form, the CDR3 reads TGTGCCAGCAGCTCCCTTAGCGGGGGGCCGTGGGAGCAGTACTTC. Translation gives CASSSLSGGPWEQYF.

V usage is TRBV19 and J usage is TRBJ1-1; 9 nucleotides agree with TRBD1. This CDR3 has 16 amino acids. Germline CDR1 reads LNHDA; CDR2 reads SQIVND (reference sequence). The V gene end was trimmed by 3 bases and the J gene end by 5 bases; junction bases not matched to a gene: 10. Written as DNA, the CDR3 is TGTGCCAGTAGTATTACCGGGACAGGGCAGGGGACTGAAGCTTTCTTT. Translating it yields CASSITGTGQGTEAFF.

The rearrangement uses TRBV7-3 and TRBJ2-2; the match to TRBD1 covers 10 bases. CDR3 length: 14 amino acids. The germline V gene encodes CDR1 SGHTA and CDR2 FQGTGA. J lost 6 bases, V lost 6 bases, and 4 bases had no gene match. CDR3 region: CASSRTGGPGELFF. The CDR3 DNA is TGTGCCAGCAGTCGGACAGGGGGTCCCGGGGAGCTGTTTTTT.

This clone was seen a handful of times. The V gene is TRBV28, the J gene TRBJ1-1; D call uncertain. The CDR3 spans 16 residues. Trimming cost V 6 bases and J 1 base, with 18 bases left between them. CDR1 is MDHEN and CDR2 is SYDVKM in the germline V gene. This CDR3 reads CASSFDPAKGNTEAFF. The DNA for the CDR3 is TGTGCCAGCAGCTTCGACCCGGCCAAGGGGAACACTGAAGCTTTCTTT.

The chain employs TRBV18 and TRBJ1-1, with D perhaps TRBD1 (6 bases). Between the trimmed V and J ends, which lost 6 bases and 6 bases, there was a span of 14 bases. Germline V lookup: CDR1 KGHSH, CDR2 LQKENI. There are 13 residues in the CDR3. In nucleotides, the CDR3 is TGTGCCAGCTCTCGAACAGGGTATGCTGAAGCTTTCTTT. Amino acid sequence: CASSRTGYAEAFF.

CDR3 DNA: TGTGCCAGCTCACCCGACATCGAGCAGTACTTC. Translation gives CASSPDIEQYF. This rearrangement joins TRBV18 to TRBJ2-7; no clear D. Trimming removed 3 bases from V and 6 bases from J, with 6 bases in between. The CDR3 extends over 11 amino acids. The germline gives CDR1 KGHSH, CDR2 LQKENI.

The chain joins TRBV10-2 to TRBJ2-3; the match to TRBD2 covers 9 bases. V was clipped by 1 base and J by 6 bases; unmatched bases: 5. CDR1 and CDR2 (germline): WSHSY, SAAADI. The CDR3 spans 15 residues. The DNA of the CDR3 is TGCGCCAGCAGTGAGTTTCTAGCGGGACCGGATACGCAGTATTTT. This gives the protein CASSEFLAGPDTQYF.

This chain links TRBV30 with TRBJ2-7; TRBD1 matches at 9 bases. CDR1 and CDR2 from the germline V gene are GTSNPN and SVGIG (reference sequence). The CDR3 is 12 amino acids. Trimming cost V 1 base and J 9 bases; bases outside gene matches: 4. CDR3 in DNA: TGTGCCTGGAGTGGACAGGGGGTCGGGCAGTACTTC. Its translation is CAWSGQGVGQYF.

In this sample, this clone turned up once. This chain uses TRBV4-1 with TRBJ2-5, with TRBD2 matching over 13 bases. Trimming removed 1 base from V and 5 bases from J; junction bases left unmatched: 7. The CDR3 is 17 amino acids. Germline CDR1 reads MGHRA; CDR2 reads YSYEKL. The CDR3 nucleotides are TGCGCCAGCAGCCAAGGTGGACTAGCGGGAGCCGGGGAGACCCAGTACTTC. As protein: CASSQGGLAGAGETQYF.

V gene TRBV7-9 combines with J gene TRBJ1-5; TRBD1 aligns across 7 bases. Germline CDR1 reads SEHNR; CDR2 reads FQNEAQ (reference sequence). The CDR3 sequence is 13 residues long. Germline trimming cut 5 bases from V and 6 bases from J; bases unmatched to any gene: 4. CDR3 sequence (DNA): TGTGCCAGCAGCAGGGGGCCAGGTCAGCCCCAGCATTTT. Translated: CASSRGPGQPQHF.

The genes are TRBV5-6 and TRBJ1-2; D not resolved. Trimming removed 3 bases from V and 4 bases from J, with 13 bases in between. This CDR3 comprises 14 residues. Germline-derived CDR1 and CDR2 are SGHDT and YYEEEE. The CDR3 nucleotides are TGTGCCAGCAGCTCGATAGACACGTTCTATGGCTACACCTTC. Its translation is CASSSIDTFYGYTF.

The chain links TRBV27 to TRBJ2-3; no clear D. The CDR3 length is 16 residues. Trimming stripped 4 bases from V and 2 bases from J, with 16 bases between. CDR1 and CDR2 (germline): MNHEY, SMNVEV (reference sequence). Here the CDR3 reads CASSSYVGRDTDTQYF. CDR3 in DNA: TGTGCCAGCAGTTCCTACGTTGGGCGAGACACAGATACGCAGTATTTT.

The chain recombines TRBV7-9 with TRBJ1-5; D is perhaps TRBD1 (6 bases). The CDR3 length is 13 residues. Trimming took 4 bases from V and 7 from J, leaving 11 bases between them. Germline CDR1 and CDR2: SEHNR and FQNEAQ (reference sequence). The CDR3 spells CASSSDRTQPQHF. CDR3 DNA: TGTGCCAGCAGCTCTGACAGGACACAGCCCCAGCATTTT.

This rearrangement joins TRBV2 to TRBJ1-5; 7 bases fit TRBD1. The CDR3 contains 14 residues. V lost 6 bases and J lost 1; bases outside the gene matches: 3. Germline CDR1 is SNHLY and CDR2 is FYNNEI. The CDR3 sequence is CASSRGQSNQPQHF. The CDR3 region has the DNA TGTGCCAGCAGCCGGGGACAGAGCAATCAGCCCCAGCATTTT.

The CDR3 DNA sequence: TGCAGCCCCCCTGAGCCGGGAAGGTCTGGCTACACCTTC. Its protein is CSPPEPGRSGYTF. J is TRBJ1-2 and V is TRBV29-1, with D hard to call. Trimming took 8 bases from V and 7 from J, leaving 20 bases between them. The length of the CDR3 is 13 residues. Per germline, CDR1 SQVTM and CDR2 ANQGSEA.

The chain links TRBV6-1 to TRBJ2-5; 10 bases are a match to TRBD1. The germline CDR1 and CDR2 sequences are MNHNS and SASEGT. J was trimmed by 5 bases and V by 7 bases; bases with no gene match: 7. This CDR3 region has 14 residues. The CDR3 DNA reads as TGTGCCAGCAACCGGGACAGGGGACGGGAGACCCAGTACTTC. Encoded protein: CASNRDRGRETQYF.

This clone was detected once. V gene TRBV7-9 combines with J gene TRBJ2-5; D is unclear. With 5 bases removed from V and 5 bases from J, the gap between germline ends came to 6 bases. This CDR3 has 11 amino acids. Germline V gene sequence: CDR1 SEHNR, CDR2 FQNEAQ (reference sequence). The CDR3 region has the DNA TGTGCCAGCAGCCCGACGGAGACCCAGTACTTC. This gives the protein CASSPTETQYF.

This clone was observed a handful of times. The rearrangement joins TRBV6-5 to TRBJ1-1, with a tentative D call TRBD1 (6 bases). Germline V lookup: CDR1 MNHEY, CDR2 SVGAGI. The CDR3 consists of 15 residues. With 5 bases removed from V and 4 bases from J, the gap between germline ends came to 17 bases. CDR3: CASSTGGGGRTEAFF. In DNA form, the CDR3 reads TGTGCCAGCAGTACCGGGGGGGGCGGACGCACTGAAGCTTTCTTT.